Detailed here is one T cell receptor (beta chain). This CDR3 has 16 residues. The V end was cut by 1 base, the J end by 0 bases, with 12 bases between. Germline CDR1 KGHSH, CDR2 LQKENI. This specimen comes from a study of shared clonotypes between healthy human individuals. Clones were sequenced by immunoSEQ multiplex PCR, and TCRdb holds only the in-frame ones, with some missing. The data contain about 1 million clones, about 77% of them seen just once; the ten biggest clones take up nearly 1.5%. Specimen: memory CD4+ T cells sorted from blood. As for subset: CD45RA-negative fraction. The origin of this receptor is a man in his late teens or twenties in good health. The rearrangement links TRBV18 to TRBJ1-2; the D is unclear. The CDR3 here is CASSPLGQSANYGYTF. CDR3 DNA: TGTGCCAGCTCACCACTTGGGCAGTCAGCTAACTATGGCTACACCTTC.